The 17 T cell receptor beta chains below come from one sample, sequenced in a study of blood T cell repertoires in COVID-19 (TCRdb year 2020). To prepare the library, the immunoSEQ multiplex PCR assay was applied. The table was pulled from immuneACCESS by TCRdb, which kept in-frame rearrangements only. Such tables lose some clones; where checked, under half of the loss comes from unresolved V genes, and the rest has no known cause. For this sample there are about 33,000 clones; about 86% appear just once. Roughly 6.3% of the sample is in the top ten clones. The specimen sequenced was peripheral blood. The receptors shown here come from a human donor in a cohort sampled during active COVID-19.

The chain couples TRBV5-4 to TRBJ1-1; the D is unclear. From germline, CDR1 is SGHNT and CDR2 YYREEE (reference sequence). The V and J ends lost 4 bases and 5 bases respectively, with 15 bases between them. This CDR3 contains 14 residues. CDR3 DNA sequence: TGTGCCAGCAGCCCGCCTCGGGGTGAAACTGAAGCTTTCTTT. Its translation is CASSPPRGETEAFF.

This chain uses TRBV3-1 (or the pseudogene TRBV3-2) with TRBJ2-7; no reliable D call. The CDR3 sequence is 16 residues long. The germline V gene encodes CDR1 LGHDT and CDR2 YNNKEL (reference sequence). Deletions cut 3 bases from V and 9 bases from J, with 24 bases between. CDR3 nucleotide sequence: TGTGCCAGCAGCCAGACTGTTTCGACGGCTACTCTCGGGCAGTACTTC. Protein product: CASSQTVSTATLGQYF.

This chain links TRBV19 with TRBJ2-3, with TRBD2 identical over 8 bases. The CDR3 is 15 residues long. After removal of 6 bases from V and 5 bases from J, the junction contained 10 bases not matched to a gene. Germline CDR1 LNHDA, CDR2 SQIVND (reference sequence). The CDR3 is CASRQRGGRGDTQYF. CDR3 DNA sequence: TGTGCCAGTAGACAACGGGGGGGCCGGGGAGATACGCAGTATTTT.

This clone has just one count. The chain uses TRBV4-1 and TRBJ1-5; D is undetermined. V was trimmed by 0 bases and J by 5 bases, leaving 11 bases between them. Germline V gene data show CDR1 as MGHRA and CDR2 as YSYEKL. The CDR3 spans 15 residues. DNA for the CDR3: TGCGCCAGCAGCCAAGACCTCGGTGAGTATCAGCCCCAGCATTTT. This gives the protein CASSQDLGEYQPQHF.

The chain combines TRBV18 with TRBJ1-2; D possibly corresponds to TRBD1 (5 bases). V was shortened by 3 bases and J by 8 bases, with 19 bases between the two germline ends. CDR3 length equals 15 residues. Germline assignment: CDR1 KGHSH and CDR2 LQKENI. CDR3 sequence (DNA): TGTGCCAGCTCACCCGACCGACAGTGGGTGGGCGGCTACACCTTC. The encoded protein is CASSPDRQWVGGYTF.

V gene TRBV19 combines with J gene TRBJ2-7; D remains ambiguous. Germline V gene data show CDR1 as LNHDA and CDR2 as SQIVND (reference sequence). V was trimmed by 3 bases and J by 3 bases, leaving 12 bases between them. This CDR3 contains 14 residues. CDR3 nucleotides: TGTGCCAGTAGTATCGACATTGAAGGCTACGAGCAGTACTTC. Its protein product is CASSIDIEGYEQYF.

This clone was picked up one time. This rearrangement joins TRBV29-1 to TRBJ1-1; D possibly corresponds to TRBD1 (5 bases). V was cut by 2 bases and J by 5 bases, with 12 bases left in between. The germline V gene has CDR1 SQVTM and CDR2 ANQGSEA. This CDR3 has 13 residues. The CDR3 DNA reads as TGCAGCGTTGAACGGGGGGGAGGGACTGAAGCTTTCTTT. Its protein is CSVERGGGTEAFF.

This clone came up once. V is TRBV18 and J is TRBJ1-1, with TRBD1 identical over 8 bases. The germline CDR1 and CDR2 sequences are KGHSH and LQKENI. The CDR3 spans 14 residues. V trimming: 5 bases; J trimming: 4 bases; junction bases outside the gene matches: 6. This chain's CDR3 is CASSDRGSGTEAFF. In DNA form, the CDR3 reads TGTGCCAGCTCAGACAGGGGCTCAGGCACTGAAGCTTTCTTT.

V is TRBV5-1 and J is TRBJ2-2, with 7 bases fitting TRBD2. V dropped 3 bases and J dropped 4; count of bases not matched to a gene: 3. The CDR3 runs to 14 residues. Germline lookup yields CDR1 SGHRS and CDR2 YFSETQ. Here the CDR3 reads CASSWGGLTGELFF. The CDR3 DNA is TGCGCCAGCAGCTGGGGGGGACTCACCGGGGAGCTGTTTTTT. The variable domain in full, with the rest retrieved from reference TRBV5-1 and TRBJ2-2, is KAGVTQTPRYLIKTRGQQVTLSCSPISGHRSVSWYQQTPGQGLQFLFEYFSETQRNKGNFPGRFSGRQFSNSRSEMNVSTLELGDSALYLCASSWGGLTGELFFGEGSRLTVL.

The rearrangement links TRBV4-2 to TRBJ1-2; 9 nucleotides line up with TRBD1. Trimming took 3 bases from V and 8 from J; bases not matched to a gene: 10. The CDR3 covers 15 residues. Per the germline V gene, CDR1 is LGHNA and CDR2 is YNFKEQ. The CDR3 spells CASSQGPTGGDGYTF. In nucleotides, the CDR3 is TGTGCCAGCAGCCAGGGCCCCACAGGGGGCGACGGCTACACCTTC.

This clone was seen once. The chain has TRBV3-1 (or the pseudogene TRBV3-2) and TRBJ2-3; D uncertain. Trimming stripped 0 bases from V and 4 bases from J, with 5 bases between. Germline assignment: CDR1 LGHDT and CDR2 YNNKEL (reference sequence). The CDR3 is made up of 13 amino acids. This CDR3 reads CASSQDGADTQYF. CDR3 nucleotide sequence: TGTGCCAGCAGCCAAGATGGAGCAGATACGCAGTATTTT.

The chain uses TRBV6-6 and TRBJ1-2; 10 nucleotides align to TRBD1. Looked up from germline, CDR1 is MNHNY and CDR2 is SVGAGI (reference sequence). With 6 bases clipped from V and 4 bases from J, the junction kept 5 bases outside the gene matches. The CDR3 is 14 residues long. The CDR3 loop is CASSPGQGTYGYTF. The CDR3 nucleotides read TGTGCCAGCAGCCCGGGACAGGGGACCTATGGCTACACCTTC.

The chain combines TRBV9 with TRBJ1-2; TRBD1 is a possible D gene (5 bases). In germline, CDR1 is SGDLS, CDR2 YYNGEE. The CDR3 is 13 amino acids. V lost 7 bases, J lost 3 bases, and 13 bases lay in between. CDR3 protein: CASGGLTYYGYTF. CDR3 coding DNA: TGTGCCAGCGGGGGACTCACCTACTATGGCTACACCTTC. The whole variable domain, filled in from reference TRBV9 and TRBJ1-2, reads DSGVTQTPKHLITATGQRVTLRCSPRSGDLSVYWYQQSLDQGLQFLIQYYNGEERAKGNILERFSAQQFPDLHSELNLSSLELGDSALYFCASGGLTYYGYTFGSGTRLTVV.

Worth noting for this clone: At one end the junction does not follow the germline gene, possibly because of a read error. The V gene is TRBV5-1, the J gene TRBJ1-2, with D perhaps TRBD1 (5 bases). The CDR3 loop spans 13 amino acids. CDR1 is SGHRS and CDR2 is YFSETQ in the germline V gene. CDR3 DNA: TGCGCCAGCAGCTTGGGTCAGGGAGGGGCAACTGCCTTC. It yields the protein CASSLGQGGATAF.

This rearrangement joins TRBV6-2 or TRBV6-3 to TRBJ2-2, with D hard to call. With 2 bases removed from V and 0 bases from J, the gap between germline ends came to 10 bases. The V gene's germline CDR1 is MNHEY and CDR2 SVGEGT. This CDR3 comprises 16 residues. The CDR3 here is CASSYLLSANTGELFF. The CDR3 region has the DNA TGTGCCAGCAGTTACCTGCTATCGGCGAACACCGGGGAGCTGTTTTTT.

This clone was seen just once. This rearrangement joins TRBV7-9 to TRBJ2-1, with TRBD1 matching over 12 bases. The V gene's germline CDR1 is SEHNR and CDR2 FQNEAQ (reference sequence). Trimming cost V 3 bases and J 7 bases; bases outside gene matches: 4. The length of the CDR3 is 15 residues. Written as DNA, the CDR3 is TGTGCCAGCAGCTTGGGACAGGGGGCACGGAATGAGCAGTTCTTC. Amino acids: CASSLGQGARNEQFF.

This chain links TRBV15 with TRBJ2-7; weak D call: TRBD1 (5 bases). Germline V gene lookup returns CDR1 LNHNV and CDR2 YYDKDF (reference sequence). The CDR3 covers 14 residues. The V gene lost 1 base and the J gene lost 5 bases, with 12 bases spanning the gap. CDR3 sequence reads: CATSRGPRTNEQYF. CDR3 DNA sequence: TGTGCCACCAGCAGAGGTCCGAGGACAAACGAGCAGTACTTC.